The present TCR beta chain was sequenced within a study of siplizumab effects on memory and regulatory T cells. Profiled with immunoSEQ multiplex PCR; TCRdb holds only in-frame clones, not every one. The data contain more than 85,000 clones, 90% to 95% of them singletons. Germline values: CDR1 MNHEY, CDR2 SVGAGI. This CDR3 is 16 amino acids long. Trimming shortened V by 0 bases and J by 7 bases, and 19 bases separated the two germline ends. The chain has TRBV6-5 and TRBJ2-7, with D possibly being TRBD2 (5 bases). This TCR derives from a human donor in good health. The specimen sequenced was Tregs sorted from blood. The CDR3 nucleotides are TGTGCCAGCAGTTACTCGAAGGGTAGCGAGGCTTTGGAGCAGTACTTC. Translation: CASSYSKGSEALEQYF.